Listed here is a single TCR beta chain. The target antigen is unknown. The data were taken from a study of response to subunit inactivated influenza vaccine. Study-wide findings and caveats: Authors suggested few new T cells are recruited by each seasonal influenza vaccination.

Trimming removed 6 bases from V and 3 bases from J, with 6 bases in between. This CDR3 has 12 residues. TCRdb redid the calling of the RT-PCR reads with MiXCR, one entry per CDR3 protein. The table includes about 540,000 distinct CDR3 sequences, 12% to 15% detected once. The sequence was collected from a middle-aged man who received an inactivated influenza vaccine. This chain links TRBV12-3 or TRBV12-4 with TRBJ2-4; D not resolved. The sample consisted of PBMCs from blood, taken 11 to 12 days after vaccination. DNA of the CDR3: TGTGCCAGCAGCAGACACAAAAACATTCAGTACTTC. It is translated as CASSRHKNIQYF.